One TCR beta chain is described in this entry. With 5 bases clipped from V and 4 bases from J, the junction kept 8 bases outside the gene matches. Germline values: CDR1 MNHEY, CDR2 SMNVEV (reference sequence). This CDR3 comprises 15 residues. Extractions gave at least 5 micrograms of total RNA per sample. A sample-barcoded 5' primer and a J-beta primer mix were used in a second PCR of roughly 7 to 12 cycles. Each sample provided no less than 3 million CDR3-containing paired-end reads. TCRdb recomputed calls from the 5' RACE reads with MiXCR, one row per CDR3 protein. The sample includes fewer than 1,000,000 distinct CDR3 sequences, around 50% of them seen just once. The data were taken from a study of blood T cells in healthy people across ages.

The rearrangement links TRBV27 to TRBJ2-7, with 10 bases that match TRBD2. The clonotype comes from an elderly man in good health. Material for sequencing was blood. The CDR3 bases are TGTGCCAGCAGTCCCCCAGCGGGAGGGCCGTACGAGCAGTACTTC. It codes for CASSPPAGGPYEQYF.